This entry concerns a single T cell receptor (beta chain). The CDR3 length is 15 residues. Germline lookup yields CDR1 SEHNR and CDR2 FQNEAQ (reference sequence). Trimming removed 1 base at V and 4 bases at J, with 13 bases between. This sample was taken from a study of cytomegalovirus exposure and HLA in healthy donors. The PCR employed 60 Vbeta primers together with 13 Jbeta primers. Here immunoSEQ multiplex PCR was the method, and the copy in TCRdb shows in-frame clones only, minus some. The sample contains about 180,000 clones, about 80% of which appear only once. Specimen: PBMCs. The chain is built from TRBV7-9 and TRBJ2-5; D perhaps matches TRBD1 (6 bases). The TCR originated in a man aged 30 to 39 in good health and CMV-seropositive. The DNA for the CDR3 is TGTGCCAGCAGCTTAGGTCAGGGGATGAGAGAGACCCAGTACTTC. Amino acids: CASSLGQGMRETQYF. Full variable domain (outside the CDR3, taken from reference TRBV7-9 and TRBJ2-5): DTGVSQNPRHKITKRGQNVTFRCDPISEHNRLYWYRQTLGQGPEFLTYFQNEAQLEKSRLLSDRFSAERPKGSFSTLEIQRTEQGDSAMYLCASSLGQGMRETQYFGPGTRLLVL.